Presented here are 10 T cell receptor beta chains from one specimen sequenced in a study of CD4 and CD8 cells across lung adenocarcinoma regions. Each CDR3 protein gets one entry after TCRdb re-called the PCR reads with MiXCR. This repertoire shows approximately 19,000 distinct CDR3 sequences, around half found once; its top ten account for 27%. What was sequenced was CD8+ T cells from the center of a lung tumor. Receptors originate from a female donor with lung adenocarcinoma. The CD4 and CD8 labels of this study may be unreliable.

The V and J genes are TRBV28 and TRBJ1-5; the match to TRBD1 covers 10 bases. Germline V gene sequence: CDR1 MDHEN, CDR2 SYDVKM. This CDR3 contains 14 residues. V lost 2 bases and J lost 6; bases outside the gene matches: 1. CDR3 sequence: CASSLRQGAQPQHF. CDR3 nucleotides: TGTGCCAGCAGTTTACGACAGGGGGCTCAGCCCCAGCATTTT. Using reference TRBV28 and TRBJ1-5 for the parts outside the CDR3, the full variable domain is DVKVTQSSRYLVKRTGEKVFLECVQDMDHENMFWYRQDPGLGLRLIYFSYDVKMKEKGDIPEGYSVSREKKERFSLILESASTNQTSMYLCASSLRQGAQPQHFGDGTRLSIL.

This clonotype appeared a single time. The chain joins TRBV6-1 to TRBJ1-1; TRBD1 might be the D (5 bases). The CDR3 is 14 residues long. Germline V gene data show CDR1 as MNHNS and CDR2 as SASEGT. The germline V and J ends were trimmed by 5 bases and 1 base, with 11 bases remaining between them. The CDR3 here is CASSPGRWNTEAFF. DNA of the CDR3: TGTGCCAGCAGTCCGGGGCGCTGGAACACTGAAGCTTTCTTT.

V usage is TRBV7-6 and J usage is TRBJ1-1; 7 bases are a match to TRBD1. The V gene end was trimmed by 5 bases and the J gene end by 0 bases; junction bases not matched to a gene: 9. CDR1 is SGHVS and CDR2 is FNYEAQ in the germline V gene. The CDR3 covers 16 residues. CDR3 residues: CASSKTGARMNTEAFF. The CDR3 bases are TGTGCCAGCAGCAAAACAGGGGCGAGGATGAACACTGAAGCTTTCTTT.

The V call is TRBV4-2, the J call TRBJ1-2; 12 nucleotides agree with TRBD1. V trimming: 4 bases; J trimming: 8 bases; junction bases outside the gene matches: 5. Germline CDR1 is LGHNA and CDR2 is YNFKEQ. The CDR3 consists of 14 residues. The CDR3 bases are TGTGCCAGCAGCCCTGGGACAGGGGGCGCGGGCTACACCTTC. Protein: CASSPGTGGAGYTF.

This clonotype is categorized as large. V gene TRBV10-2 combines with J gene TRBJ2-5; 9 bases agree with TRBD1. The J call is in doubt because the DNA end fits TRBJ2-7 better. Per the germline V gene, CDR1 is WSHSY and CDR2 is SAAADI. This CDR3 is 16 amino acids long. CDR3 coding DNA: TGCGCCAGCAGTGATCCGGGGACAGGGAGTCTTTTCGAGCAGTACGTC. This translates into CASSDPGTGSLFEQYV.

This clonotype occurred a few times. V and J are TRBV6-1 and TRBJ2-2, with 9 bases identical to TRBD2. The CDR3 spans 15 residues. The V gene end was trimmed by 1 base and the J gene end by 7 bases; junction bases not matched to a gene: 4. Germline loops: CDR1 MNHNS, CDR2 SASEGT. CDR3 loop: CASSEVREGGGELFF. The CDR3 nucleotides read TGTGCCAGCAGTGAAGTGCGGGAGGGGGGCGGGGAGCTGTTTTTT.

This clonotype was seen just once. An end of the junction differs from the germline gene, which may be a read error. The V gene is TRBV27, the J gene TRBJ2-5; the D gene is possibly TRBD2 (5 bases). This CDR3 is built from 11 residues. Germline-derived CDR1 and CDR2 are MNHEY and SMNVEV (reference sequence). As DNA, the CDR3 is TGTGGGAGCGGTGACCCAGAGACGCAGTACTTC. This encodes CGSGDPETQYF.

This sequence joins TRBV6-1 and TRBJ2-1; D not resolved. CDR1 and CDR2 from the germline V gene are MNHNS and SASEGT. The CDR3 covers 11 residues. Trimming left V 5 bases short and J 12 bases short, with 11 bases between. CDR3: CASSTLTGQFF. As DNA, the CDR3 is TGTGCCAGCAGTACCCTTACGGGGCAGTTCTTC.

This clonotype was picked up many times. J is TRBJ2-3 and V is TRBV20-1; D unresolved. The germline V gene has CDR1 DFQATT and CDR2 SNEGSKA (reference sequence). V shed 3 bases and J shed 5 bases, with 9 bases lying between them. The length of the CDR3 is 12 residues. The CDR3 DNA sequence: TGCAGTGCTAGTGGTTTGCTAGATACGCAGTATTTT. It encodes CSASGLLDTQYF.

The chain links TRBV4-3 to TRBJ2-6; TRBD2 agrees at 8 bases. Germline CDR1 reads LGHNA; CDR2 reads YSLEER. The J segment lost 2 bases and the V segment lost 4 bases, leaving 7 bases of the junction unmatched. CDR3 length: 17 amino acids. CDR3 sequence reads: CASSPGGGSTGANVLTF. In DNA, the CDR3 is TGCGCCAGCAGCCCCGGGGGGGGGTCTACTGGGGCCAACGTCCTGACTTTC.